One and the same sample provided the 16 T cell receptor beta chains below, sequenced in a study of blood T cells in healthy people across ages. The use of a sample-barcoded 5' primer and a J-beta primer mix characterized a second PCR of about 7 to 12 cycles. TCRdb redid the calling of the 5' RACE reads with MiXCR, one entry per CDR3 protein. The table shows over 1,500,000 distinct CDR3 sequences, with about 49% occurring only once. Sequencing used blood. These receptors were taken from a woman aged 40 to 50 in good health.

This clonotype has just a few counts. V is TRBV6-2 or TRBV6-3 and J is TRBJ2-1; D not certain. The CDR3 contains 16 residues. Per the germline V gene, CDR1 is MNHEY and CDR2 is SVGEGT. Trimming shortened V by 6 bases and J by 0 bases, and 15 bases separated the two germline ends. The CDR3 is CASSPHDPSSYNEQFF. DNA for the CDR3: TGTGCCAGCAGCCCTCACGACCCGAGCTCCTACAATGAGCAGTTCTTC.

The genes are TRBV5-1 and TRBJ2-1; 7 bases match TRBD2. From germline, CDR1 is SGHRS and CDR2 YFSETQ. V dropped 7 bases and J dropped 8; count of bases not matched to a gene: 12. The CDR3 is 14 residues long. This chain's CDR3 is CASRDYRQFDEQFF. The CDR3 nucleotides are TGCGCCAGCCGGGACTACCGACAGTTTGATGAGCAGTTCTTC. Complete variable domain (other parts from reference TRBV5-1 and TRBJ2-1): KAGVTQTPRYLIKTRGQQVTLSCSPISGHRSVSWYQQTPGQGLQFLFEYFSETQRNKGNFPGRFSGRQFSNSRSEMNVSTLELGDSALYLCASRDYRQFDEQFFGPGTRLTVL.

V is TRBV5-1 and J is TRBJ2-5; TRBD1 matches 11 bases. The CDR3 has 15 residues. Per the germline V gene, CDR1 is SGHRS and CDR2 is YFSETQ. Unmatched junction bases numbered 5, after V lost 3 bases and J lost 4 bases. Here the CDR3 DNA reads TGCGCCAGCAGCTGGACAGGGGGCGAGGCAGAGACCCAGTACTTC. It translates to CASSWTGGEAETQYF.

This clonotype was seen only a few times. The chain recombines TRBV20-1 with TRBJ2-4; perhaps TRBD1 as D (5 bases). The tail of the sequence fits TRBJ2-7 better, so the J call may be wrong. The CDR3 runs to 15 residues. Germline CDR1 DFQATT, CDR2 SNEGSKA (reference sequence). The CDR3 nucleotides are TGCAGTGCTAAACTCCTAGGCAGGGACTCCTACGAGCAGTACTTC. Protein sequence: CSAKLLGRDSYEQYF.

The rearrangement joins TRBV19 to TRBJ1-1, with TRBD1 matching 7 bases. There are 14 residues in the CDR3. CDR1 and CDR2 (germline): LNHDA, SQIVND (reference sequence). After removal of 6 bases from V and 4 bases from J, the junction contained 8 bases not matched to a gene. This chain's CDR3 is CASSALRQGTEAFF. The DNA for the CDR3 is TGTGCCAGTAGCGCCTTAAGACAGGGCACTGAAGCTTTCTTT.

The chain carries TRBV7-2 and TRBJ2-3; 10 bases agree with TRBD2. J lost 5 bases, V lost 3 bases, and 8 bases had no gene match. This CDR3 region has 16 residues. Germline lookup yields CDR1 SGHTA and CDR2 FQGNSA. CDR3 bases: TGTGCCAGCAGCTTCAATATAGCGGGGGGAAAAGATACGCAGTATTTT. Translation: CASSFNIAGGKDTQYF.

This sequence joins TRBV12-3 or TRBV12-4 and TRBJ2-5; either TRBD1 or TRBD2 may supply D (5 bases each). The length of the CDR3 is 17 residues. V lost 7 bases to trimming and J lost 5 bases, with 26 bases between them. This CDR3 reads CASKPSIGASSTETQYF. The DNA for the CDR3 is TGTGCCAGCAAACCCAGCATAGGGGCTAGCTCTACGGAGACCCAGTACTTC.

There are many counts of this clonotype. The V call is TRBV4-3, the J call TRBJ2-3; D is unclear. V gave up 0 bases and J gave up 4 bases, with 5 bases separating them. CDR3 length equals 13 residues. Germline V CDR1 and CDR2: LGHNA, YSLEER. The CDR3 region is CASSQDLSDTQYF. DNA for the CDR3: TGCGCCAGCAGCCAAGATTTGTCAGATACGCAGTATTTT.

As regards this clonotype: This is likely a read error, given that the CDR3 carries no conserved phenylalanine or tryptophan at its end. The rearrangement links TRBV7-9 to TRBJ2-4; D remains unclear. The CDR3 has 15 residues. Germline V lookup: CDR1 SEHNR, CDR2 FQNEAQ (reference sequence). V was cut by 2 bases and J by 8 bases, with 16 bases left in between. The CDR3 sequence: CASSLLIGDSDIQYS. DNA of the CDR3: TGTGCCAGCAGCTTACTGATCGGAGATTCGGACATTCAGTACTCC.

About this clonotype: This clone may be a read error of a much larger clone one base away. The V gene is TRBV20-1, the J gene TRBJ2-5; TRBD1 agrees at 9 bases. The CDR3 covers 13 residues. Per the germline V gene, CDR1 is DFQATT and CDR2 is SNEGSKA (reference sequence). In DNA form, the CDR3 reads TGCAGTGCAAAGACAGGGGGACAAGAGGCCCAGTACTTC. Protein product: CSAKTGGQEAQYF.

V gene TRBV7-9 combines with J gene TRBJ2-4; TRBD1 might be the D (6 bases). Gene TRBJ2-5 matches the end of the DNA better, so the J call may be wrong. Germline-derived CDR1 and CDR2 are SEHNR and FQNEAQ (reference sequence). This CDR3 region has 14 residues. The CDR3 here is CASSGNRVQETQYF. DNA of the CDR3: TGTGCCAGCAGCGGAAACAGGGTACAGGAGACCCAGTACTTC.

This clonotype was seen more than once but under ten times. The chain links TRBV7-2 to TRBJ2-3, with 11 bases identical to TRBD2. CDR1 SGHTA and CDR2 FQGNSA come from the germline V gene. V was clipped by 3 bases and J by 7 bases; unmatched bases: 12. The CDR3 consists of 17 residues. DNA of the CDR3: TGTGCCAGCAGCTTTGGGTATAGCGGGGGGGACGTTCATACGCAGTATTTT. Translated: CASSFGYSGGDVHTQYF.

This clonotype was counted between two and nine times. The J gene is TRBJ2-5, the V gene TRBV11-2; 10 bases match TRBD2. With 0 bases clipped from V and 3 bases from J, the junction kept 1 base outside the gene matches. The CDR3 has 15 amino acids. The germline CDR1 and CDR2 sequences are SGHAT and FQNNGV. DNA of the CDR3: TGTGCCAGCAGCTTAGAGCTAGCGGGGGAAGAGACCCAGTACTTC. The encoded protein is CASSLELAGEETQYF.

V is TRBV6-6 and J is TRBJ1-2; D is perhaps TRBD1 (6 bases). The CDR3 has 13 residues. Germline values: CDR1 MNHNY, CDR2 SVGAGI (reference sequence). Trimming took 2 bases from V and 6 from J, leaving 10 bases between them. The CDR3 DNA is TGTGCCAGCAGTTACAGGTCAGGGGATGGCTACACCTTC. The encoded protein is CASSYRSGDGYTF.

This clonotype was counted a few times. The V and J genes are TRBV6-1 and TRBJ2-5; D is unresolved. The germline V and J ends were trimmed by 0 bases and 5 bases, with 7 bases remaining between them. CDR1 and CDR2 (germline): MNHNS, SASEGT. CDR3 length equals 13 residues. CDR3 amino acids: CASSEAVAETQYF. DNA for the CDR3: TGTGCCAGCAGTGAAGCGGTCGCGGAGACCCAGTACTTC.

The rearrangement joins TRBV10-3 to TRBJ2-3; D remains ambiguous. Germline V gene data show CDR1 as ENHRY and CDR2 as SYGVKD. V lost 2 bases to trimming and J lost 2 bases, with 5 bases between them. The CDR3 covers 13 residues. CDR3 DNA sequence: TGTGCCATCAGTGAGGTAGCCACAGATACGCAGTATTTT. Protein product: CAISEVATDTQYF.